Presented here are 2 T cell receptor beta chains from one specimen sequenced in a study of T cells expressing NK-cell markers. With the 5' RACE reads reprocessed, TCRdb shows one record per CDR3 protein and no DNA. This listing includes a few hundred thousand distinct CDR3 sequences. Sequenced: blood T cells: a sorted CD56 or NKG2C T cell subset, CD4+ or CD8+ T cells, or bulk PBMC T cells (not recorded which). These TCRs come from a man aged 18 to 30 in good health.

The gene calls are TRBV4-2 and TRBJ2-7. Germline CDR1 LGHNA, CDR2 YNFKEQ. The CDR3 is made up of 17 amino acids. CDR3 sequence reads: CASSQLWNGRSSYEQYF.

The chain employs TRBV7-2 and TRBJ2-7; no DNA is available, so the TRBD1 call from TCRdb remains unchecked. CDR1 SGHTA and CDR2 FQGNSA come from the germline V gene. This CDR3 is built from 13 residues. The CDR3 protein is CASNHPGALEQYF.